This T cell receptor (beta chain) was identified during a study of cytomegalovirus exposure and HLA in healthy donors. The PCR employed 60 Vbeta primers together with 13 Jbeta primers. In the original workflow: An analysis that came later counted 77 million or so unique TCR beta chains, some 11 million shared. Clones were sequenced by immunoSEQ multiplex PCR, and TCRdb holds only the in-frame ones, with some missing. The V and J calls and clone size are taken from that table; D and trimming were inferred from the DNA. The sample comprises hundreds of thousands of clones, about 75% of which are singletons, and approximately 2.5% rests with the top ten. There are 13 residues in the CDR3. Trimming cost V 4 bases and J 7 bases, with 13 bases left between them. CDR1 and CDR2 (germline): SEHNR, FQNEAQ (reference sequence).

This chain links TRBV7-9 with TRBJ1-2; TRBD1 is a possible D gene (6 bases). The source is a female donor in good health and CMV-seronegative. Sequenced material: PBMCs. CDR3 in amino acids: CASSWGGAVGYTF. The CDR3 DNA reads as TGTGCCAGCAGCTGGGGGGGGGCCGTTGGCTACACCTTC.